The source of this T cell receptor beta chain is a study of T cells after yellow fever vaccination. Study at large: Preparation used SMART-Seq v4 Ultra Low Input for the low-cell-number fractions. Findings and limits, study-wide: Peaking faster, on day 5 versus 15, the secondary response was nonetheless weaker. Most clones from primary vaccination were detected again post-booster (roughly 96% CD4, 88% CD8).

This clonotype has more than one count but fewer than ten. Antigen specificity is unknown. Germline V gene sequence: CDR1 SGHNT, CDR2 YYREEE (reference sequence). V shed 5 bases and J shed 1 base, with 12 bases lying between them. The CDR3 sequence is 15 residues long. UMIs were added to TCR cDNA along with a universal primer site when it was made by 5'RACE template switching. Each CDR3 protein gets one entry after TCRdb re-called the 5' RACE reads with MiXCR. This sample has fewer than 350,000 distinct CDR3 sequences; around 4.5% occur once, and the top ten carry roughly a fifth. This material consisted of PBMCs, taken 15 days after the yellow fever booster vaccination. The receptor's source is a man younger than 35 who received the YFV17D yellow fever vaccine. V usage is TRBV5-4 and J usage is TRBJ2-2; D is unclear. The CDR3 DNA sequence: TGTGCCAGCAGGCCGACGATCCAGAACACCGGGGAGCTGTTTTTT. It codes for CASRPTIQNTGELFF.